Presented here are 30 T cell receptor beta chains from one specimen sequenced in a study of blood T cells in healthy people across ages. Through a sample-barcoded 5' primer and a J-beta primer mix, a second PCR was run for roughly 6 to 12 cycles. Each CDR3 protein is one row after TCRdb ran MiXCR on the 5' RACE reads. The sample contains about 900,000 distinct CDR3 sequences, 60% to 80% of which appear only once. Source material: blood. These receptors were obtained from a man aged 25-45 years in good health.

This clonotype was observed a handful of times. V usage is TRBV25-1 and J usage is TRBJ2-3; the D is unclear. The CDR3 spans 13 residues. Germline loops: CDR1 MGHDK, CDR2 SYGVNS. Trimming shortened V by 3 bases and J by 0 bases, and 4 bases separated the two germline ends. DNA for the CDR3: TGTGCCAGCAGTGAGCGGAGCACAGATACGCAGTATTTT. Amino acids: CASSERSTDTQYF. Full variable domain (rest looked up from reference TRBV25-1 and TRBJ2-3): EADIYQTPRYLVIGTGKKITLECSQTMGHDKMYWYQQDPGMELHLIHYSYGVNSTEKGDLSSESTVSRIRTEHFPLTLESARPSHTSQYLCASSERSTDTQYFGPGTRLTVL.

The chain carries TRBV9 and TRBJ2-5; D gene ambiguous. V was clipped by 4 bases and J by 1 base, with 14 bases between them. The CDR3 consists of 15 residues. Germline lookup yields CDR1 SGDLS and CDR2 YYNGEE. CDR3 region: CASSRGVSPQETQYF. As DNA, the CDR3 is TGTGCCAGCAGCCGAGGCGTCTCGCCCCAAGAGACCCAGTACTTC.

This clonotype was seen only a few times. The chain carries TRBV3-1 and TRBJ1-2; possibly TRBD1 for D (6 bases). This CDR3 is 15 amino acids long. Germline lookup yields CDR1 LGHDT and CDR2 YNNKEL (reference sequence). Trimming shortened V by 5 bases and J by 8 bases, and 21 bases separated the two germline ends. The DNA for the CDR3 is TGTGCCAGCAGCTCGACGGGGGGCGATGTATGGGGCTACACCTTC. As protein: CASSSTGGDVWGYTF.

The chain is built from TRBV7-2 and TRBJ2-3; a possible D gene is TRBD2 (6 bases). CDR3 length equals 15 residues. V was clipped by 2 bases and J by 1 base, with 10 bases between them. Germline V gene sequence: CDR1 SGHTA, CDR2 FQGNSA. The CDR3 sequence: CASSLRRDGTDTQYF. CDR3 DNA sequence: TGTGCCAGCAGCTTACGGCGGGACGGCACAGATACGCAGTATTTT. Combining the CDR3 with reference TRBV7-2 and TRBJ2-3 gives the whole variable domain GAGVSQSPSNKVTEKGKDVELRCDPISGHTALYWYRQSLGQGLEFLIYFQGNSAPDKSGLPSDRFSAERTGGSVSTLTIQRTQQEDSAVYLCASSLRRDGTDTQYFGPGTRLTVL.

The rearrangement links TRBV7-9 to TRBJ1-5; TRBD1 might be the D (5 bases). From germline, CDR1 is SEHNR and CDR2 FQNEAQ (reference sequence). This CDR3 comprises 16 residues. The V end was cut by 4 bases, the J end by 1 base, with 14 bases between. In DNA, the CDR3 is TGTGCCAGCAGCTCGACAGCCGCCGGGAGCAATCAGCCCCAGCATTTT. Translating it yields CASSSTAAGSNQPQHF.

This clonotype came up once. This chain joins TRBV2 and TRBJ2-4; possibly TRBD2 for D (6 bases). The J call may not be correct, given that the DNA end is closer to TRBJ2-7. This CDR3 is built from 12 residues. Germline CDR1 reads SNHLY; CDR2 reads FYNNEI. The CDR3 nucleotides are TGTGCCGGGCGGGGCAGGGATTACGAGCAGTACTTC. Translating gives CAGRGRDYEQYF.

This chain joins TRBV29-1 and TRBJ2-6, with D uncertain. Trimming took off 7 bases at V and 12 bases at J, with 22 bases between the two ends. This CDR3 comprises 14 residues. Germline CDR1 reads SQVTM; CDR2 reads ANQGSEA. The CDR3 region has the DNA TGCAGCGCGGCCGGGCCTGGTGGCCCGTCCGTCCTGACTTTC. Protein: CSAAGPGGPSVLTF.

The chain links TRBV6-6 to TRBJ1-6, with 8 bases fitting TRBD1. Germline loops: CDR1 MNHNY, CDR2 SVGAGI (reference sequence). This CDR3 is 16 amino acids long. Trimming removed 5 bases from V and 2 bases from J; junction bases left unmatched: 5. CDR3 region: CASSKGQGTYNSPLHF. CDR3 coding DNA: TGTGCCAGCAGTAAAGGACAGGGAACCTATAATTCACCCCTCCACTTT.

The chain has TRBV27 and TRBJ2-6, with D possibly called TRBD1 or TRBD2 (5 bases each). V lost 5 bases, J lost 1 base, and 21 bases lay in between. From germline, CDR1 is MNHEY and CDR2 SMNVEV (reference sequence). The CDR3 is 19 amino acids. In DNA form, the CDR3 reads TGTGCCAGCAGTCCTCATACTAGGGGTGGGGTTTCTGGGGCCAACGTCCTGACTTTC. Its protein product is CASSPHTRGGVSGANVLTF.

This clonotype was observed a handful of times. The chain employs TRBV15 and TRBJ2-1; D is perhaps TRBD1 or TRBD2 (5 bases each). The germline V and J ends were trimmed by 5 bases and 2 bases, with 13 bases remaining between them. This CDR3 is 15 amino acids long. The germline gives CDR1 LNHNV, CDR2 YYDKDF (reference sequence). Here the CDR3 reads CATSPRGLTYNEQFF. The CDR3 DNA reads TGTGCCACCAGCCCCCGGGGCCTCACCTACAATGAGCAGTTCTTC.

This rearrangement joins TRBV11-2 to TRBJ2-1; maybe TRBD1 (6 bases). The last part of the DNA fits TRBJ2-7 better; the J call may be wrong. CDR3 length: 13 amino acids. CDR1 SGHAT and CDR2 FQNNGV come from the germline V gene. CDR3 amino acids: CASSGRDIYEQYF. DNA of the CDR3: TGTGCCAGCAGCGGCCGGGACATCTACGAGCAGTACTTC.

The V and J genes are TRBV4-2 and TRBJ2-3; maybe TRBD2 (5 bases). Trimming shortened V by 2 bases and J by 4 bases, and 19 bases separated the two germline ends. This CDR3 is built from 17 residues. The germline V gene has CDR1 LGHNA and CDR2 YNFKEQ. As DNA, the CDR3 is TGTGCCAGCAGCCAACGAGGGCTAAACCGGGATTCAGATACGCAGTATTTT. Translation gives CASSQRGLNRDSDTQYF.

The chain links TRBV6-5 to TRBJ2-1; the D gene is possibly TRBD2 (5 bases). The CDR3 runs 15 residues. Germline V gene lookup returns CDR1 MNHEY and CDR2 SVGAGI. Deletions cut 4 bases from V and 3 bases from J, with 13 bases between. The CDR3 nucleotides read TGTGCCAGCAGTTCAACTAGAGAGCGCTACAATGAGCAGTTCTTC. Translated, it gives CASSSTRERYNEQFF.

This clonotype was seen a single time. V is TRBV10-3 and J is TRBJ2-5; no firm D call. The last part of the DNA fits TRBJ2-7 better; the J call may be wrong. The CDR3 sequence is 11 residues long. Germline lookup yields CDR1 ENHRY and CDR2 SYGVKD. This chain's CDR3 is CAIRSRTEQYF. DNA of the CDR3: TGTGCCATCAGATCGAGGACCGAGCAGTACTTC.

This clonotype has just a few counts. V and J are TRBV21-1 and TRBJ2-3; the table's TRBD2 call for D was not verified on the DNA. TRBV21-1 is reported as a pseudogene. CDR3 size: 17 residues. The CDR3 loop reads CASSKGPTSGSTDTQYF. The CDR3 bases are TGTGCCAGCAGCAAAGGACCGACTAGCGGGAGCACAGATACGCAGTATTTT.

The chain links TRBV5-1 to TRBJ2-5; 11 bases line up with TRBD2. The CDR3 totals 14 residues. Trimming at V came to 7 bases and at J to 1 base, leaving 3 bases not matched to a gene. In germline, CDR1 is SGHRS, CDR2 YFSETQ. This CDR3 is CASGLAGSQETQYF. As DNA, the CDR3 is TGCGCCAGCGGACTAGCGGGTTCCCAAGAGACCCAGTACTTC.

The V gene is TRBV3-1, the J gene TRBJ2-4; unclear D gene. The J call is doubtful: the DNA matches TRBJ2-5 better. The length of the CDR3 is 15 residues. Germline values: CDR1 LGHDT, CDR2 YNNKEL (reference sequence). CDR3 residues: CASSQAPGSQETQYF. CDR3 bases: TGTGCCAGCAGCCAAGCTCCGGGTTCTCAAGAGACCCAGTACTTC.

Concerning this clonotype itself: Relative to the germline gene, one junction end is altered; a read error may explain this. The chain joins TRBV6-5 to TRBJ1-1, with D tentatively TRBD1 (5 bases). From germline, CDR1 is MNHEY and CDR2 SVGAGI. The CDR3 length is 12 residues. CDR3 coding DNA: TGTGCCACAACGGGGGATTCAGGTGAAGCTATCTTT. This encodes CATTGDSGEAIF.

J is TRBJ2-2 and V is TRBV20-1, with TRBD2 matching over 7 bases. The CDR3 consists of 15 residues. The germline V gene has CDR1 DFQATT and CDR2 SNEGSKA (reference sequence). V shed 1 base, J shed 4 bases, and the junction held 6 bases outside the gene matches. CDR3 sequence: CSARGGGVATGELFF. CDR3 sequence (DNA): TGCAGTGCTAGAGGGGGAGGGGTGGCCACCGGGGAGCTGTTTTTT.

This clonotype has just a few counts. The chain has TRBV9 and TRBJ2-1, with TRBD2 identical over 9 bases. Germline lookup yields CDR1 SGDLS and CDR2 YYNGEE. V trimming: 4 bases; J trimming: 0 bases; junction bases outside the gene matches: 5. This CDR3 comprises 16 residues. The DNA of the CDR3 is TGTGCCAGCAGCCCCAGCGGGGGGAGCTCCTACAATGAGCAGTTCTTC. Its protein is CASSPSGGSSYNEQFF.

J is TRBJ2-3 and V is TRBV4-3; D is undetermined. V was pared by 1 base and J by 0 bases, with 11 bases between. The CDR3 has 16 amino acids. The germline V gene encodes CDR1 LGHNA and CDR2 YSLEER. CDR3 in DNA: TGCGCCAGCAGCCAAGGGTCGGCGTCTAGCACAGATACGCAGTATTTT. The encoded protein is CASSQGSASSTDTQYF.

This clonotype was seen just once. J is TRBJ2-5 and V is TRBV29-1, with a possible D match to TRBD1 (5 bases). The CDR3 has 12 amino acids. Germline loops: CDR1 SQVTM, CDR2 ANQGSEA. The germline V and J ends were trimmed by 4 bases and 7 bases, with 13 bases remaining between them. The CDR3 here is CSVGGGPGTQYF. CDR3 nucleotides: TGCAGCGTTGGGGGCGGTCCCGGGACCCAGTACTTC.

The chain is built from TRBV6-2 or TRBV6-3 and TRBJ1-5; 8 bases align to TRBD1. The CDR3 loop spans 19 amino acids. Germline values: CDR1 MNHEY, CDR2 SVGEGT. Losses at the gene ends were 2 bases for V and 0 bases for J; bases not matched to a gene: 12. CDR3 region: CASSYRAGQGGYSNQPQHF. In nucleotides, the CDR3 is TGTGCCAGCAGTTACCGTGCCGGACAGGGAGGATATAGCAATCAGCCCCAGCATTTT.

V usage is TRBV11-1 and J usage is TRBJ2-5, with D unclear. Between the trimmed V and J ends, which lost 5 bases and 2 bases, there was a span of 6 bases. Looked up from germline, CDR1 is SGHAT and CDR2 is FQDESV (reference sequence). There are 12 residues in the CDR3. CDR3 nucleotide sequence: TGTGCCAGCAGCCCACGACAAGAGACCCAGTACTTC. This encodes CASSPRQETQYF.

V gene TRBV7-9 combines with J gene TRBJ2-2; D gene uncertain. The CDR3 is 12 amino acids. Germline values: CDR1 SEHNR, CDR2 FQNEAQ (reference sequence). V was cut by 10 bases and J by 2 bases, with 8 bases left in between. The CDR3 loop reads CATHLNTGELFF. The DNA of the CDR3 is TGTGCCACACATCTTAACACCGGGGAGCTGTTTTTT.

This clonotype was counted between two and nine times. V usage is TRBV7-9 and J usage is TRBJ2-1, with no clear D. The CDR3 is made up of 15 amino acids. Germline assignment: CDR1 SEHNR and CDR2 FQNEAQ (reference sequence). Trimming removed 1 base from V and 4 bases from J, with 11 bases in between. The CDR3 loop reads CASSLGPTGYNEQFF. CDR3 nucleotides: TGTGCCAGCAGCTTAGGGCCGACCGGATACAATGAGCAGTTCTTC.

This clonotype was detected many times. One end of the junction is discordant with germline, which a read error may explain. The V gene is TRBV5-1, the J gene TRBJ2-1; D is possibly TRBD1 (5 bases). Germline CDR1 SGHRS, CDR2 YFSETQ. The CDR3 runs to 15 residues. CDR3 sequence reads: CASSLGQGPYNEQFF. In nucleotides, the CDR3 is TGTGCCAGCAGCTTAGGGCAGGGTCCCTACAATGAGCAGTTCTTC.

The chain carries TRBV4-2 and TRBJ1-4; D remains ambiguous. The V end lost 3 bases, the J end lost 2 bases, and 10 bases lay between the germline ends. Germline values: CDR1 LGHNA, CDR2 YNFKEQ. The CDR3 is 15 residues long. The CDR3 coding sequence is TGTGCCAGCAGCCAGGAAATGAGTACTAATGAAAAACTGTTTTTT. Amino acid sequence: CASSQEMSTNEKLFF.

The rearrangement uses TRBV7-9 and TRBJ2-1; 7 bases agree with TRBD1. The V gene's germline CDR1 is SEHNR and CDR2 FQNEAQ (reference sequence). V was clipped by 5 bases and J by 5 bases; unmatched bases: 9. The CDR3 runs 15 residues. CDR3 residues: CASSPPGTVHNEQFF. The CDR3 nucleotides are TGTGCCAGCAGCCCTCCGGGGACAGTCCACAATGAGCAGTTCTTC.

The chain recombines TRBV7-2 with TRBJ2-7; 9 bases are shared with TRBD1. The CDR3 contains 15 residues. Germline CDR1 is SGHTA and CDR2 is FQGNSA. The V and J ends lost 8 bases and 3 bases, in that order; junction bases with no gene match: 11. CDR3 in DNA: TGTGCCAGCCGCTACGGACAGGGGCACCTCTACGAGCAGTACTTC. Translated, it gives CASRYGQGHLYEQYF. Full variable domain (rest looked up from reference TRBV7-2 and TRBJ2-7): GAGVSQSPSNKVTEKGKDVELRCDPISGHTALYWYRQSLGQGLEFLIYFQGNSAPDKSGLPSDRFSAERTGGSVSTLTIQRTQQEDSAVYLCASRYGQGHLYEQYFGPGTRLTVT.